The 27 T cell receptor beta chains presented below share a single source sample, sequenced in a study of blood T cells in healthy people across ages. Next came a second PCR, run for about 6 to 12 cycles, which used a sample-barcoded 5' primer along with a J-beta primer mix. TCRdb redid the calling of the 5' RACE reads with MiXCR, one entry per CDR3 protein. The sample has 600,000 or so distinct CDR3 sequences, 25% to 35% seen once. The sequencing input was blood. These receptor sequences come from a woman aged 80 or over in good health.

This sequence joins TRBV7-9 and TRBJ2-7, with TRBD2 as a possible D gene (6 bases). This CDR3 contains 14 residues. Germline CDR1 is SEHNR and CDR2 is FQNEAQ (reference sequence). Trimming left V 5 bases short and J 4 bases short, with 15 bases between. CDR3 sequence reads: CASSPLGGVYEQYF. CDR3 DNA: TGTGCCAGCAGCCCCTTAGGAGGGGTTTACGAGCAGTACTTC.

In the case of this clonotype: A much larger clone lies a single base off, so this may be a read error. The CDR3: CRARGRNTEAFF. CDR3 DNA: TGCAGGGCTCGGGGACGGAACACTGAAGCTTTCTTT. This sequence joins TRBV20-1 and TRBJ1-1, with D perhaps matching TRBD1 (5 bases). This CDR3 has 12 residues. Looked up from germline, CDR1 is DFQATT and CDR2 is SNEGSKA (reference sequence).

This clonotype has a count of ten or more. The chain couples TRBV7-2 to TRBJ2-7; maybe TRBD2 (5 bases). CDR1 is SGHTA and CDR2 is FQGNSA in the germline V gene. V lost 0 bases and J lost 1, with 7 bases in between. CDR3 length: 14 amino acids. The CDR3 nucleotides read TGTGCCAGCAGCTTAGCTCGGGATTCCTACGAGCAGTACTTC. This sequence encodes CASSLARDSYEQYF. The entire variable domain, with the rest obtained from reference TRBV7-2 and TRBJ2-7, is as follows: GAGVSQSPSNKVTEKGKDVELRCDPISGHTALYWYRQSLGQGLEFLIYFQGNSAPDKSGLPSDRFSAERTGGSVSTLTIQRTQQEDSAVYLCASSLARDSYEQYFGPGTRLTVT.

CDR3 amino acids: CAWSAGQETQYF. For the CDR3, the DNA is TGTGCCTGGAGTGCCGGACAAGAGACCCAGTACTTC. The chain has TRBV30 and TRBJ2-5; D is uncertain. This CDR3 has 12 amino acids. Deletions cut 1 base from V and 2 bases from J, with 5 bases between. Germline V lookup: CDR1 GTSNPN, CDR2 SVGIG (reference sequence). Together with reference TRBV30 and TRBJ2-5, the CDR3 gives the full variable domain: SQTIHQWPATLVQPVGSPLSLECTVEGTSNPNLYWYRQAAGRGLQLLFYSVGIGQISSEVPQNLSASRPQDRQFILSSKKLLLSDSGFYLCAWSAGQETQYFGPGTRLLVL.

There are many counts of this clonotype. The V and J genes are TRBV27 and TRBJ2-3; tentative D call: TRBD2 (5 bases). The V end lost 5 bases, the J end lost 6 bases, and 21 bases lay between the germline ends. Germline V CDR1 and CDR2: MNHEY, SMNVEV (reference sequence). CDR3 length equals 16 residues. The DNA of the CDR3 is TGTGCCAGCAGTAACGACATTGGACGTCGGGGTGATACGCAGTATTTT. The encoded protein is CASSNDIGRRGDTQYF.

In nucleotides, the CDR3 is TGTGCCAGCAGCTTCCGGACAGATGGAAACACCATATATTTT. It encodes CASSFRTDGNTIYF. V gene TRBV7-2 combines with J gene TRBJ1-3; a possible D gene is TRBD1 (6 bases). CDR1 is SGHTA and CDR2 is FQGNSA in the germline V gene. Deletions cut 3 bases from V and 3 bases from J, with 9 bases between. This CDR3 has 14 amino acids.

In its sample, this clonotype was seen once. V is TRBV15 and J is TRBJ2-2, with 11 bases lining up with TRBD1. V lost 11 bases, J lost 7 bases, and 9 bases stayed unmatched. Germline V gives CDR1 LNHNV, CDR2 YYDKDF (reference sequence). CDR3 length: 14 residues. For the CDR3, the DNA is TGTGCCTGCGGGACAGGGGGATTGGGCGGGGAGCTGTTTTTT. It codes for CACGTGGLGGELFF.

This clonotype was observed many times. V and J are TRBV15 and TRBJ2-4, with D perhaps TRBD1 (6 bases). CDR1 is LNHNV and CDR2 is YYDKDF in the germline V gene (reference sequence). The CDR3 is 17 amino acids. The V gene lost 0 bases and the J gene lost 0 bases, with 12 bases spanning the gap. The CDR3 reads CATSRDRGHLAKNIQYF. CDR3 in DNA: TGTGCCACCAGCAGAGACAGGGGACATCTAGCCAAAAACATTCAGTACTTC.

V gene TRBV2 combines with J gene TRBJ1-5, with a weak D call TRBD1 (5 bases). Trimming removed 2 bases at V and 4 bases at J, with 9 bases between. The CDR3 length is 14 residues. Germline CDR1 and CDR2: SNHLY and FYNNEI. The CDR3 loop reads CASSELWGNQPQHF. The CDR3 nucleotides are TGTGCCAGCAGTGAATTGTGGGGGAATCAGCCCCAGCATTTT.

The chain carries TRBV7-2 and TRBJ1-1; D perhaps matches TRBD1 (6 bases). Deletions cut 5 bases from V and 11 bases from J, with 24 bases between. Germline CDR1 is SGHTA and CDR2 is FQGNSA. The CDR3 is 15 amino acids. The CDR3 nucleotides are TGTGCCAGCAGCACGGGAGACAGGCTCGCGCGGCTGGCTTTCTTT. Protein: CASSTGDRLARLAFF. Combining the CDR3 with reference TRBV7-2 and TRBJ1-1 gives the whole variable domain GAGVSQSPSNKVTEKGKDVELRCDPISGHTALYWYRQSLGQGLEFLIYFQGNSAPDKSGLPSDRFSAERTGGSVSTLTIQRTQQEDSAVYLCASSTGDRLARLAFFGQGTRLTVV.

Points on this clonotype: A much larger clone lies a single base off, so this may be a read error. The CDR3 region is CASRWTGLMSGANVLTF. CDR3 bases: TGTGCCAGCAGGTGGACAGGGTTAATGTCTGGGGCCAACGTCCTGACTTTC. The V and J genes are TRBV5-4 and TRBJ2-6; 8 nucleotides line up with TRBD1. Germline V gives CDR1 SGHNT, CDR2 YYREEE (reference sequence). Trimming removed 5 bases from V and 1 base from J; junction bases left unmatched: 8. This CDR3 has 17 residues.

The rearrangement uses TRBV5-1 and TRBJ2-7, with 12 positions matching TRBD1. V was pared by 3 bases and J by 4 bases, with 11 bases of the junction left unmatched. There are 17 residues in the CDR3. From germline, CDR1 is SGHRS and CDR2 YFSETQ. The CDR3 sequence is CASSSLGQGAVRYEQYF. CDR3 nucleotides: TGCGCCAGCAGCTCGCTGGGACAGGGGGCAGTTAGGTACGAGCAGTACTTC.

The gene calls are TRBV28 and TRBJ2-2; 10 nucleotides agree with TRBD1. V was pared by 2 bases and J by 6 bases, with 3 bases of the junction left unmatched. The CDR3 contains 15 residues. From germline, CDR1 is MDHEN and CDR2 SYDVKM. CDR3 amino acids: CASSLATGGPGELFF. In DNA form, the CDR3 reads TGTGCCAGCAGTTTAGCGACAGGGGGCCCCGGGGAGCTGTTTTTT.

Ten or more counts support this clonotype. The chain recombines TRBV12-3 or TRBV12-4 with TRBJ2-1; TRBD1 is a possible D gene (5 bases). The ends were cut back, 2 bases at V and 9 bases at J, with 17 bases in the middle. The CDR3 is made up of 15 amino acids. CDR3 nucleotides: TGTGCCAGCAGTTTAAGGGCAGGGAATTCCGGTGAGCAGTTCTTC. Amino acid sequence: CASSLRAGNSGEQFF.

This clonotype occurred many times. The gene calls are TRBV5-6 and TRBJ2-7, with D maybe TRBD2 (6 bases). V lost 0 bases, J lost 6 bases, and 10 bases lay in between. In germline, CDR1 is SGHDT, CDR2 YYEEEE. This CDR3 is 13 amino acids long. The CDR3 region is CASSLEGGIEQYF. The CDR3 DNA sequence: TGTGCCAGCAGCTTGGAAGGAGGGATCGAGCAGTACTTC.

This clonotype occurred many times. The chain's CDR3 is CASSQGRGGGYTF. The CDR3 DNA sequence: TGCGCCAGCAGCCAAGGCAGGGGGGGCGGCTACACCTTC. The V call is TRBV4-3, the J call TRBJ1-2; 7 positions agree with TRBD1. This CDR3 spans 13 amino acids. Trimming at V came to 1 base and at J to 8 bases, leaving 4 bases not matched to a gene. Germline CDR1 LGHNA, CDR2 YSLEER.

The chain is built from TRBV20-1 and TRBJ2-1; 10 bases map to TRBD2. V lost 6 bases and J lost 8; bases outside the gene matches: 10. Germline V gene data show CDR1 as DFQATT and CDR2 as SNEGSKA (reference sequence). The CDR3 runs to 14 residues. DNA of the CDR3: TGCAGTGCCCGGGGGCTAGCGGGGGCGGATGAGCAGTTCTTC. This translates into CSARGLAGADEQFF.

This clonotype was observed a few times. This sequence joins TRBV4-2 and TRBJ2-7; 7 nucleotides match TRBD1. CDR1 LGHNA and CDR2 YNFKEQ come from the germline V gene. Trimming cost V 0 bases and J 2 bases; bases outside gene matches: 4. CDR3 size: 15 residues. As DNA, the CDR3 is TGTGCCAGCAGCCAAGATAGGCAGGGGGCCTACGAGCAGTACTTC. Translated: CASSQDRQGAYEQYF.

Worth noting for this clonotype: Since a much larger clone is just one base distant, this may be a read error. The rearrangement uses TRBV6-5 and TRBJ1-1; no firm D call. CDR1 and CDR2 from the germline V gene are MNHEY and SVGAGI. The CDR3 runs to 15 residues. Deletions cut 0 bases from V and 4 bases from J, with 12 bases between. CDR3: CASSYSHQMSTEAFF. Here the CDR3 DNA reads TGTGCCAGCAGTTACTCCCACCAGATGAGCACTGAAGCTTTCTTT.

With respect to this clonotype: With a much larger clone just one base away, this may be a read error. The rearrangement links TRBV20-1 to TRBJ1-6, with 8 bases fitting TRBD1. This CDR3 is 16 amino acids long. The V gene's germline CDR1 is DFQATT and CDR2 SNEGSKA (reference sequence). The CDR3 DNA reads as TGCAGTGCTAGATCCGCCGGACAGGGTTATAATTCACCCCCCCACTTT. Residues: CSARSAGQGYNSPPHF.

V and J are TRBV7-6 and TRBJ2-5, with D tentatively TRBD1 or TRBD2 (6 bases each). The DNA end lines up better with TRBJ2-7; the J call may be wrong. This CDR3 spans 15 amino acids. Germline CDR1 and CDR2: SGHVS and FNYEAQ. This chain's CDR3 is CASSPPGARGYEQYF. The CDR3 DNA reads TGTGCCAGCAGCCCCCCGGGGGCCAGGGGCTACGAGCAGTACTTC.

The J gene is TRBJ2-1, the V gene TRBV15; D call uncertain. The CDR3 consists of 14 residues. The germline V and J ends were trimmed by 0 bases and 6 bases, with 9 bases remaining between them. Per the germline V gene, CDR1 is LNHNV and CDR2 is YYDKDF (reference sequence). DNA for the CDR3: TGTGCCACCAGCAGAGAAGGTGAGGCCAATGAGCAGTTCTTC. Translated: CATSREGEANEQFF.

The chain joins TRBV7-2 to TRBJ2-5, with TRBD2 matching 10 bases. The CDR3 sequence is 16 residues long. Unmatched junction bases numbered 17, after V lost 5 bases and J lost 11 bases. Germline-derived CDR1 and CDR2 are SGHTA and FQGNSA. CDR3 loop: CTSSPEVAGGHNEQYF. The DNA for the CDR3 is TGTACCAGCAGCCCCGAGGTAGCGGGGGGTCACAATGAGCAGTACTTC.

This clonotype was observed at least ten times. The gene calls are TRBV28 and TRBJ2-5, with 7 bases matching TRBD2. The CDR3 has 15 residues. CDR1 is MDHEN, CDR2 SYDVKM, per germline. With V trimmed by 5 bases and J by 5 bases, 11 bases remained unmatched. CDR3 nucleotide sequence: TGTGCCAGCAGTGGGCGGGGGTCCCTGGGGGAGACCCAGTACTTC. Translating it yields CASSGRGSLGETQYF.

This clonotype was counted between two and nine times. The gene calls are TRBV15 and TRBJ2-2; TRBD1 agrees at 7 bases. From germline, CDR1 is LNHNV and CDR2 YYDKDF (reference sequence). V lost 3 bases and J lost 10; bases outside the gene matches: 8. CDR3 length equals 14 residues. This CDR3 is CATSSERRGSELFF. As DNA, the CDR3 is TGTGCCACCAGCAGCGAACGCAGGGGGTCGGAGCTGTTTTTT.

This clonotype was detected ten times or more. This chain joins TRBV7-2 and TRBJ2-7; no clear D. The germline CDR1 and CDR2 sequences are SGHTA and FQGNSA. The V and J ends lost 2 bases and 0 bases respectively, with 8 bases between them. CDR3 length equals 14 residues. CDR3 amino acids: CASSLSQVSYEQYF. The CDR3 nucleotides are TGTGCCAGCAGCTTAAGCCAGGTCTCCTACGAGCAGTACTTC.

In its sample, this clonotype was seen many times. DNA of the CDR3: TGCAGCGTTGAAGATCCCGGGGGAAAGGAGCAGTACTTC. Its protein is CSVEDPGGKEQYF. The rearrangement joins TRBV29-1 to TRBJ2-5; D is possibly TRBD2 (6 bases). Germline V gene sequence: CDR1 SQVTM, CDR2 ANQGSEA. The CDR3 length is 13 residues. Trimming took off 0 bases at V and 11 bases at J, with 16 bases between the two ends.